Listed here are 2 T cell receptor beta chains from one sample, sequenced in a study of shared clonotypes between healthy human individuals. The data were produced by immunoSEQ multiplex PCR, yet TCRdb's version contains in-frame clones alone and is incomplete. There are about 490,000 clones in the sample; 60% to 85% occur only once, and over 10% lies in the top ten. The sequenced sample was PBMCs. The source is a middle-aged woman in good health. Some clones in this sample may be carry-over from other donors' samples.

This clone was seen repeatedly, ten times or more. Other DNA sequences in this sample translate to the same CDR3. The V gene is TRBV11-1, the J gene TRBJ2-7, with TRBD2 identical over 12 bases. The germline gives CDR1 SGHAT, CDR2 FQDESV (reference sequence). With V trimmed by 5 bases and J by 2 bases, 4 bases remained unmatched. This CDR3 contains 15 residues. The CDR3 DNA is TGTGCCAGCAGCCCAGGACTAGCGGGAACCTACGAGCAGTACTTC. Translation: CASSPGLAGTYEQYF.

The V gene is TRBV19, the J gene TRBJ1-1; no clear D. CDR1 LNHDA and CDR2 SQIVND come from the germline V gene (reference sequence). Trimming removed 1 base at V and 7 bases at J, with 4 bases between. There are 11 residues in the CDR3. CDR3 in amino acids: CASSIVHEAFF. Written as DNA, the CDR3 is TGTGCCAGTAGTATAGTCCATGAAGCTTTCTTT.